Listed below are T cell receptor beta chains from one sample, sequenced in a study of OX40 agonist ivuxolimab in advanced cancers. Method: immunoSEQ multiplex PCR; TCRdb's copy keeps in-frame clones and lacks some. The sample has tens of thousands of clones; around 84% are singletons. Specimen: CD4+ or CD8+ T cells sorted from blood, collected in a trial of the OX40 agonist ivuxolimab. All receptors derive from an adult with an advanced solid tumor such as melanoma, head and neck, liver or kidney cancer. The CDR3 runs from the conserved cysteine through the conserved F or W. The D gene is left open where the match is weak. Some rows have no size entry. The others give once, few or many, or a class for an expanded clone.

J gene | clone size | D gene | V gene | CDR3 DNA | CDR3 protein
TRBJ2-2 | NA | NA | TRBV9 | TGTGCCAGCAGCGTAGTTCCGGGGGTGGACGGGGAGCTGTTTTTT | CASSVVPGVDGELFF
TRBJ1-2 | NA | NA | TRBV6-1 | TGTGCCAGCAGTACAGGGAATTATGGCTACACCTTC | CASSTGNYGYTF
TRBJ1-5 | NA | NA | TRBV7-2 | TGTGCCAGCAGCTTAGAGGAGTGGGGCAATCAGCCCCAGCATTTT | CASSLEEWGNQPQHF
TRBJ1-1 | NA | NA | TRBV6-6 | TGTGCCAGCAGTTCCCACGGAAGCAGGAACACTGAAGCTTTCTTT | CASSSHGSRNTEAFF
TRBJ2-3 | NA | TRBD2 | TRBV2 | TGTGCCAGCGCCGCTATAGCGGGAGGCGATACGCAGTATTTT | CASAAIAGGDTQYF
TRBJ2-5 | NA | NA | TRBV5-1 | TGCGCCAGCAGTACAGGACCAGGGTTTGGTTCGGAGACCCAGTACTTC | CASSTGPGFGSETQYF
TRBJ2-3 | few | NA | TRBV7-2 | TGTGCCAGCAGCTTAGCTTCTAACACAGATACGCAGTATTTT | CASSLASNTDTQYF
TRBJ1-2 | NA | TRBD1 | TRBV7-2 | TGTGCCAGCAGCTTAAGGGACAGGGGGCGATTCGGTGGCTACACCTTC | CASSLRDRGRFGGYTF
TRBJ2-7 | few | TRBD2 | TRBV2 | TGTGCCAGCAGTTGGTTGGGGGAGGGCGAGCAGTACTTC | CASSWLGEGEQYF
TRBJ2-1 | NA | NA | TRBV6-5 | TGTGCCAGCAGTTACTCGTACGCCGACAATGAGCAGTTCTTC | CASSYSYADNEQFF
TRBJ2-1 | NA | NA | TRBV5-8 | TGTGCCAGCAGCTTGGGGATAGCCGCCAGCTCCTACAATGAGCAGTTCTTC | CASSLGIAASSYNEQFF
TRBJ2-3 | NA | NA | TRBV6-4 | TGTGCCAGCAGTGACTCGCCGCTGGGCTACACAGATACGCAGTATTTT | CASSDSPLGYTDTQYF
TRBJ2-7 | NA | TRBD2 | TRBV6-5 | TGTGCCAGCCGAAGAAAGGCTAGCGGGGACGAGCAGTACTTC | CASRRKASGDEQYF
TRBJ2-5 | NA | NA | TRBV7-6 | TGTGCCAGCAGCTTCAACATTTTCCAGGGTGGGGCGGAGACCCAGTACTTC | CASSFNIFQGGAETQYF
TRBJ2-3 | NA | TRBD2 | TRBV19 | TGTGCCAGTAGTGCTGTTCTAGCGGGAGTGGATACGCAGTATTTT | CASSAVLAGVDTQYF